The 5 T cell receptor beta chains reported below all come from one sample, sequenced in a study of T cell repertoires in cytomegalovirus infection. TCRdb called the reads again in MiXCR, with one record for every CDR3 protein. The data hold hundreds of thousands of distinct CDR3 sequences, with roughly a tenth observed a single time. Source material: PBMCs. These receptors were taken from a human donor in good health (CMV status not recorded). Some clones in this sample may be carry-over from other donors' samples.

This clonotype was seen at least ten times. V is TRBV10-3 and J is TRBJ2-3; tentative D call: TRBD1 (6 bases). Trimming took off 3 bases at V and 2 bases at J, with 12 bases between the two ends. The CDR3 length is 15 residues. The germline V gene has CDR1 ENHRY and CDR2 SYGVKD. The CDR3 nucleotides are TGTGCCATCAGTGATAAGAACAGGGCCACAGATACGCAGTATTTT. Its translation: CAISDKNRATDTQYF.

This clonotype was counted many times. DNA for the CDR3: TGTGCCAGCAGCTTCAGACGGAACACTGAAGCTTTCTTT. It encodes CASSFRRNTEAFF. The V call is TRBV11-3, the J call TRBJ1-1; D remains unclear. Trimming left V 3 bases short and J 1 base short, with 6 bases between. The CDR3 length is 13 residues. Germline V gene data show CDR1 as SGHNT and CDR2 as YENEEA.

This chain connects TRBV20-1 to TRBJ1-2; a weak D match, TRBD1 (5 bases). Deletions cut 1 base from V and 7 bases from J, with 16 bases between. The CDR3 runs 14 residues. Germline CDR1 DFQATT, CDR2 SNEGSKA (reference sequence). CDR3 amino acids: CSARAGSEGRGYTF. CDR3 DNA: TGCAGTGCTAGAGCGGGCAGCGAGGGACGTGGCTACACCTTC.

The chain combines TRBV19 with TRBJ2-1, with unresolved D. Per germline, CDR1 LNHDA and CDR2 SQIVND (reference sequence). Trimming removed 2 bases from V and 0 bases from J, with 8 bases in between. The CDR3 extends over 15 amino acids. Written as DNA, the CDR3 is TGTGCCAGTAGTATAAAAGATAGCTCCTACAATGAGCAGTTCTTC. Translation gives CASSIKDSSYNEQFF. Full variable domain (missing parts from reference TRBV19 and TRBJ2-1): DGGITQSPKYLFRKEGQNVTLSCEQNLNHDAMYWYRQDPGQGLRLIYYSQIVNDFQKGDIAEGYSVSREKKESFPLTVTSAQKNPTAFYLCASSIKDSSYNEQFFGPGTRLTVL.

This clonotype was counted many times. The chain links TRBV20-1 to TRBJ2-3; a weak D match, TRBD2 (5 bases). The length of the CDR3 is 13 residues. CDR1 is DFQATT, CDR2 SNEGSKA, per germline (reference sequence). The ends were cut back, 6 bases at V and 2 bases at J, with 12 bases in the middle. The CDR3 nucleotides are TGCAGTGCCCTCGTTAGCGACACAGATACGCAGTATTTT. This sequence encodes CSALVSDTDTQYF.